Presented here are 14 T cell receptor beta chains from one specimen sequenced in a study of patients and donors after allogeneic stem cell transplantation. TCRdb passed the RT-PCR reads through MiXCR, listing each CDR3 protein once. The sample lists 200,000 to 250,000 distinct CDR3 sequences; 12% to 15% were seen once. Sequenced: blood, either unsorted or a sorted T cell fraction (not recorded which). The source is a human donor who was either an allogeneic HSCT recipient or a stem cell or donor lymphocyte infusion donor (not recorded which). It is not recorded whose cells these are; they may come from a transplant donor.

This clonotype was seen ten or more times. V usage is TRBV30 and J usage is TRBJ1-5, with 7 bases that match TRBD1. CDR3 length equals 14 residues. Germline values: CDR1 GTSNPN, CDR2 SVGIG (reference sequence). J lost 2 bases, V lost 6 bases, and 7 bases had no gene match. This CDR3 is CACGQVTGNQPQHF. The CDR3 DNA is TGTGCCTGCGGACAGGTGACGGGCAATCAGCCCCAGCATTTT.

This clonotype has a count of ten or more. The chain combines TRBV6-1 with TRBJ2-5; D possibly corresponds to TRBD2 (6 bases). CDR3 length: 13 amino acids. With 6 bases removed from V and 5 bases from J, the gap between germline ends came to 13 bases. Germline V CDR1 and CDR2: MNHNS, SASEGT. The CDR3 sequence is CASSPSGRETQYF. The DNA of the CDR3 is TGTGCCAGCAGCCCCTCAGGGAGGGAGACCCAGTACTTC.

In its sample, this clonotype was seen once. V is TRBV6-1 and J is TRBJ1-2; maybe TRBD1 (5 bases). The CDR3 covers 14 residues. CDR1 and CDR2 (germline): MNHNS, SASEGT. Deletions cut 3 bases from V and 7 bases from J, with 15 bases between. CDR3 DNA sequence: TGTGCCAGCAGTGAGCTACCGGGACGGGGTGGCTACACCTTC. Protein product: CASSELPGRGGYTF.

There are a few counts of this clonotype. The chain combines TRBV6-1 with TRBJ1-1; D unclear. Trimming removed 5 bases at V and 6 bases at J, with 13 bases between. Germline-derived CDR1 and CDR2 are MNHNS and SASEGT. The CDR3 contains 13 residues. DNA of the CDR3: TGTGCCAGCAGTCCGGTGTCGGTCGCTGAAGCTTTCTTT. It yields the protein CASSPVSVAEAFF.

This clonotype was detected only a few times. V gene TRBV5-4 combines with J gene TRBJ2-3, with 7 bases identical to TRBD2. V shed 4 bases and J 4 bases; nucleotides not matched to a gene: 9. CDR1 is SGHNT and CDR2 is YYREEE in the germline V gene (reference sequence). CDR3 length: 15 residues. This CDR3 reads CASSHYGEGPDTQYF. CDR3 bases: TGTGCCAGCAGCCACTATGGGGAGGGACCAGATACGCAGTATTTT. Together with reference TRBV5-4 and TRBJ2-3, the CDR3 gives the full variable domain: ETGVTQSPTHLIKTRGQQVTLRCSSQSGHNTVSWYQQALGQGPQFIFQYYREEENGRGNFPPRFSGLQFPNYSSELNVNALELDDSALYLCASSHYGEGPDTQYFGPGTRLTVL.

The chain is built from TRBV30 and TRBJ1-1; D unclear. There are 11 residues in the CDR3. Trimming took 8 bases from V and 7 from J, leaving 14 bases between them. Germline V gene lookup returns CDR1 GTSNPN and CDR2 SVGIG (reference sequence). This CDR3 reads CARDGGSEAFF. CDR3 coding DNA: TGTGCCCGAGACGGAGGCAGTGAAGCTTTCTTT.

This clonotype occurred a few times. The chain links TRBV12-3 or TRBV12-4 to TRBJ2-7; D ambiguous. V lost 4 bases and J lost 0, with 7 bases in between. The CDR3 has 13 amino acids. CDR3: CASSWGSSYEQYF. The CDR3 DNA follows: TGTGCCAGCAGTTGGGGATCCTCCTACGAGCAGTACTTC.

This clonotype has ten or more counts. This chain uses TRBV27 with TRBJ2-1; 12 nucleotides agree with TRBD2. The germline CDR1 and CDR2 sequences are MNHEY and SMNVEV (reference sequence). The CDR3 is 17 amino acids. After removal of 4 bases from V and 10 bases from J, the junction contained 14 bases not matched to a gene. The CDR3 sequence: CASSSQLAGGSFGEQFF. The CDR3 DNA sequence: TGTGCCAGCAGTTCCCAACTAGCGGGAGGTAGTTTTGGGGAGCAGTTCTTC.

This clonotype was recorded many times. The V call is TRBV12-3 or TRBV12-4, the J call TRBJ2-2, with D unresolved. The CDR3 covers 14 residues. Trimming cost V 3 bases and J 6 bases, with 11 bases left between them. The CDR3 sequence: CASSLSQVAGELFF. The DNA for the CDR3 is TGTGCCAGCAGTTTGAGTCAGGTAGCCGGGGAGCTGTTTTTT.

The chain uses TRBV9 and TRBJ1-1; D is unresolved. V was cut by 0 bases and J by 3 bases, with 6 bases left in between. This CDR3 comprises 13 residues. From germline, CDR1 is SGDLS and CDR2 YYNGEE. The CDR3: CASSVAGDTEAFF. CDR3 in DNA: TGTGCCAGCAGCGTAGCAGGAGACACTGAAGCTTTCTTT.

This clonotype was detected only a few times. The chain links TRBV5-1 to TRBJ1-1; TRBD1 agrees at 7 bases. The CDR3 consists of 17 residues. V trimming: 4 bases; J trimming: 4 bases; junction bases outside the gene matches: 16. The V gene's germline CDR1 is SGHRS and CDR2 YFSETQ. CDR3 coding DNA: TGCGCCAGCAGCCCCAGAGTACAGGGGATAGGCGGCACTGAAGCTTTCTTT. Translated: CASSPRVQGIGGTEAFF.

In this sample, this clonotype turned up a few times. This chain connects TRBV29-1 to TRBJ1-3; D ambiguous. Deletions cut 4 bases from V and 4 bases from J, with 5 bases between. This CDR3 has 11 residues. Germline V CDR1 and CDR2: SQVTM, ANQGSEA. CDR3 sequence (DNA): TGCAGCGTTGGCTCCGGAAACACCATATATTTT. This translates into CSVGSGNTIYF.

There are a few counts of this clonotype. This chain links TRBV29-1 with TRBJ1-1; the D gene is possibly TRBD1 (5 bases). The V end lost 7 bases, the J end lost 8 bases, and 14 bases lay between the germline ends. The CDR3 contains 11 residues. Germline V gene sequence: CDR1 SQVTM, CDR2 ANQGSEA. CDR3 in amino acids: CSAHGAVEAFF. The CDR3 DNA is TGCAGCGCCCATGGGGCAGTAGAAGCTTTCTTT.

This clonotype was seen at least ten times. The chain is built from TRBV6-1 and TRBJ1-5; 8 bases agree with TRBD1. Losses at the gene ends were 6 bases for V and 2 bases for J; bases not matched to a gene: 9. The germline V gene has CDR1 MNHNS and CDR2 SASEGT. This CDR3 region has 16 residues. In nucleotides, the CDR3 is TGTGCCAGCAGACCCCGGACAGGGATTGGCAATCAGCCCCAGCATTTT. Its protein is CASRPRTGIGNQPQHF.